Listed here are 6 T cell receptor beta chains from one sample, sequenced in a study of blood T cell repertoires in COVID-19. Sequencing used immunoSEQ multiplex PCR; TCRdb keeps in-frame clones, though not all of them. The data show roughly 230,000 clones, around 89% seen once. Material for sequencing was peripheral blood. The receptors were sampled from a man aged 70 or older with acute or convalescent COVID-19.

The V gene is TRBV7-8, the J gene TRBJ1-5; no reliable D call. This CDR3 spans 18 amino acids. The germline CDR1 and CDR2 sequences are SGHVS and FQNEAQ. V lost 5 bases to trimming and J lost 1 base, with 21 bases between them. The CDR3 here is CASSPHTDITSSNQPQHF. CDR3 sequence (DNA): TGTGCCAGCAGCCCGCACACCGACATTACGTCGAGCAATCAGCCCCAGCATTTT.

The V call is TRBV28, the J call TRBJ2-7; 12 bases agree with TRBD2. The germline V gene has CDR1 MDHEN and CDR2 SYDVKM. J lost 2 bases, V lost 4 bases, and 15 bases had no gene match. This CDR3 comprises 19 residues. The CDR3 region has the DNA TGTGCCAGCAGTTCACACACCGGGACTAGCGGGTATTCACCCTACGAGCAGTACTTC. Its translation is CASSSHTGTSGYSPYEQYF.

The chain joins TRBV19 to TRBJ2-7; D remains unclear. Trimming shortened V by 2 bases and J by 3 bases, and 8 bases separated the two germline ends. The CDR3 is 13 amino acids. Germline lookup yields CDR1 LNHDA and CDR2 SQIVND (reference sequence). CDR3 nucleotides: TGTGCCAGTAGTATATCACCTAACTACGAGCAGTACTTC. The encoded protein is CASSISPNYEQYF.

The V gene is TRBV5-1, the J gene TRBJ2-5; no clear D. CDR3 length equals 13 residues. The ends were cut back, 0 bases at V and 5 bases at J, with 8 bases in the middle. The germline V gene has CDR1 SGHRS and CDR2 YFSETQ. The CDR3 protein is CASSLAPVETQYF. The CDR3 coding sequence is TGCGCCAGCAGCTTGGCCCCTGTGGAGACCCAGTACTTC.

The chain links TRBV18 to TRBJ1-1; 8 positions match TRBD1. Per germline, CDR1 KGHSH and CDR2 LQKENI. Trimming cost V 3 bases and J 1 base; bases outside gene matches: 10. This CDR3 is built from 17 residues. CDR3 in amino acids: CASSPNIIQGGNTEAFF. The CDR3 nucleotides read TGTGCCAGCTCACCTAATATAATACAGGGGGGGAACACTGAAGCTTTCTTT.

This chain links TRBV5-1 with TRBJ1-4; tentative D call: TRBD1 (5 bases). The germline CDR1 and CDR2 sequences are SGHRS and YFSETQ. Trimming left V 4 bases short and J 1 base short, with 11 bases between. The CDR3 runs to 15 residues. For the CDR3, the DNA is TGCGCCAGCAGCCCCGGGGGGGTAACTAATGAAAAACTGTTTTTT. This gives the protein CASSPGGVTNEKLFF.